Listed here is a single T cell receptor (beta chain). Its specificity is unknown. This CDR3 is built from 13 residues. CDR1 is SQVTM and CDR2 is ANQGSEA in the germline V gene. Trimming removed 3 bases at V and 4 bases at J, with 12 bases between. The data were obtained in a study of T cell responses to AZD1222 COVID-19 vaccine. Study-wide results and limits: White British people made up most donors, females outnumbered males, and clonal diversity was possibly underestimated. Repertoires were sampled only after the peak T cell response. Seropositive status at baseline applied to only five or six AZD1222 recipients. Elevations in Spike-specific TCR breadth and depth followed administration of two AZD1222 doses.

TCRdb's copy holds only in-frame clones and misses some; the assay was immunoSEQ multiplex PCR. The data show about 200,000 clones, 85% to 95% seen once. The origin of this receptor is an adult in good health. The sequenced sample was peripheral blood, obtained on day 0 of AZD1222 vaccination. The rearrangement joins TRBV29-1 to TRBJ2-5, with D unresolved. The CDR3 region is CSVELGGSETQYF. The CDR3 DNA sequence: TGCAGCGTTGAGCTGGGCGGCTCAGAGACCCAGTACTTC.